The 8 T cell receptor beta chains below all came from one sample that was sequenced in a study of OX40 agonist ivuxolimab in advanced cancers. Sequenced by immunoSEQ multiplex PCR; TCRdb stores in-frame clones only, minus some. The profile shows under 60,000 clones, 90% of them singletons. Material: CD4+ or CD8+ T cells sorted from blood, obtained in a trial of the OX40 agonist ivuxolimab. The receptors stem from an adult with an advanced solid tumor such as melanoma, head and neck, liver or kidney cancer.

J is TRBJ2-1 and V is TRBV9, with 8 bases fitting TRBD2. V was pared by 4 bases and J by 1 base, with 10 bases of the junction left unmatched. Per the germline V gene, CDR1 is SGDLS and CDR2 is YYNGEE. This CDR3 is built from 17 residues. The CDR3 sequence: CASSPQTSATSYNEQFF. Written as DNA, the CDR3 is TGTGCCAGCAGCCCCCAGACTAGCGCGACATCCTACAATGAGCAGTTCTTC. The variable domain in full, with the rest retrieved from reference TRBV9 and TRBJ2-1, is DSGVTQTPKHLITATGQRVTLRCSPRSGDLSVYWYQQSLDQGLQFLIQYYNGEERAKGNILERFSAQQFPDLHSELNLSSLELGDSALYFCASSPQTSATSYNEQFFGPGTRLTVL.

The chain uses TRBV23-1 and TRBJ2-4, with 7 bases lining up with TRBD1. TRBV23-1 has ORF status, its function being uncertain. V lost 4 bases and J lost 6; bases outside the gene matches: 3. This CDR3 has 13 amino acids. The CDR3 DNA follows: TGCGCCAGCAGTCCTTGGGACAGAAACATTCAGTACTTC. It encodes CASSPWDRNIQYF.

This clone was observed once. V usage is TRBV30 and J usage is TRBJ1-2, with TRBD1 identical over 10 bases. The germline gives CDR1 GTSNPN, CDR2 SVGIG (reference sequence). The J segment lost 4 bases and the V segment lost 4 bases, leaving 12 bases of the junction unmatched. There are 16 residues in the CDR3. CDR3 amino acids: CAWIPRQGASSYGYTF. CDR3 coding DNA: TGTGCCTGGATTCCGAGACAGGGGGCGTCAAGCTATGGCTACACCTTC.

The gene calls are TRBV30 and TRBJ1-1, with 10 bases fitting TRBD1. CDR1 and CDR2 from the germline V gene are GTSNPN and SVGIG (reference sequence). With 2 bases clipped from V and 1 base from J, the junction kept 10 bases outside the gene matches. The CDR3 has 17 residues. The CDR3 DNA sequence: TGTGCCTGGAGTCGGCCGGGACAGGGGTCTGGGAACACTGAAGCTTTCTTT. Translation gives CAWSRPGQGSGNTEAFF. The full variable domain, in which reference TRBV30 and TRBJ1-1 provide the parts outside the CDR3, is SQTIHQWPATLVQPVGSPLSLECTVEGTSNPNLYWYRQAAGRGLQLLFYSVGIGQISSEVPQNLSASRPQDRQFILSSKKLLLSDSGFYLCAWSRPGQGSGNTEAFFGQGTRLTVV.

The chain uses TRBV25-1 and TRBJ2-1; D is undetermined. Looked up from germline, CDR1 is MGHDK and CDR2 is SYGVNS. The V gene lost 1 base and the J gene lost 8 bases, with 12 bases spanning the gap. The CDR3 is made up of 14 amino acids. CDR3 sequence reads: CASSELKGRHEQFF. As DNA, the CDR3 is TGTGCCAGCAGTGAATTAAAGGGTAGGCATGAGCAGTTCTTC.

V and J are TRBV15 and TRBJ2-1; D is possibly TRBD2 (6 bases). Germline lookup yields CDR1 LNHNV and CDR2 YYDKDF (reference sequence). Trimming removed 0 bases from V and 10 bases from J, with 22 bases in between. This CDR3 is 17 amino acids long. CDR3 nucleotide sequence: TGTGCCACCAGCAGAGATAGGGGTAGGGGCGGGATTTGGGAGCAGTTCTTC. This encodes CATSRDRGRGGIWEQFF. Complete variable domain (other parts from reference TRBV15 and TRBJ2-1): DAMVIQNPRYQVTQFGKPVTLSCSQTLNHNVMYWYQQKSSQAPKLLFHYYDKDFNNEADTPDNFQSRRPNTSFCFLDIRSPGLGDTAMYLCATSRDRGRGGIWEQFFGPGTRLTVL.

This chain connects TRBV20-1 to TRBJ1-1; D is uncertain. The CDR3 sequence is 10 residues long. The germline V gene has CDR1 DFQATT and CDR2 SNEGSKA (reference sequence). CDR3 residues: CRAGPTEAFF. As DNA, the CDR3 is TGCAGGGCCGGGCCCACTGAAGCTTTCTTT.

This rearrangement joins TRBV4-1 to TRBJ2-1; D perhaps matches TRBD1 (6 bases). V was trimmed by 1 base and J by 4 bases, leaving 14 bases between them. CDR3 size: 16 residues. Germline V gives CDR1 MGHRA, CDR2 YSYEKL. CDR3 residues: CASSQGTGLGYNEQFF. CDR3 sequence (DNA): TGCGCCAGCAGCCAAGGAACAGGGTTGGGGTACAATGAGCAGTTCTTC.